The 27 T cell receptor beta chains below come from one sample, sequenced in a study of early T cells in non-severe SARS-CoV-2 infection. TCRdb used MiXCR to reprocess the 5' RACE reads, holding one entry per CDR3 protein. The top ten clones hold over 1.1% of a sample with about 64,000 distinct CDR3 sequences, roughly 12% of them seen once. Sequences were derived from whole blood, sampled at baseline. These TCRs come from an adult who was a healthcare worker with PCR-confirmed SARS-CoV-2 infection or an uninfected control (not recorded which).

In DNA, the CDR3 is TGTGCCAGCAGCTTAGATTCGGCGACGGGTCGAGAGCAGTACTTC. Its protein product is CASSLDSATGREQYF. J is TRBJ2-7 and V is TRBV7-2; D ambiguous. The CDR3 loop spans 15 amino acids. Trimming left V 1 base short and J 7 bases short, with 17 bases between. Germline-derived CDR1 and CDR2 are SGHTA and FQGNSA.

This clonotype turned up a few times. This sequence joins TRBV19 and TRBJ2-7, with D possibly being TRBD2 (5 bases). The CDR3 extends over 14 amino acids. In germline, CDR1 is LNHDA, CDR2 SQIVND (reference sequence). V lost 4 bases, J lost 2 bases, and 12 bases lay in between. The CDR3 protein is CASSRGSGTYEQYF. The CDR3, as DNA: TGTGCCAGTAGTAGAGGGAGCGGCACCTACGAGCAGTACTTC.

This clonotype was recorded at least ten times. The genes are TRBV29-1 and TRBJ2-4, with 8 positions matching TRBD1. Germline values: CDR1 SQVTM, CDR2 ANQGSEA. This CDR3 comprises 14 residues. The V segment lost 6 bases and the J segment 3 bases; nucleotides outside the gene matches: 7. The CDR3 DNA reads TGCAGCGTGAGCGGACAGGGTGACAAAAACATTCAGTACTTC. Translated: CSVSGQGDKNIQYF.

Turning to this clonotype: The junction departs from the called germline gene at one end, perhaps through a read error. Written as DNA, the CDR3 is TGCAGTGCTAAAAGGACAGGGGATCAACCCCAGCATTTT. This encodes CSAKRTGDQPQHF. The chain uses TRBV20-1 and TRBJ1-5, with 9 bases identical to TRBD1. The CDR3 sequence is 13 residues long. Per germline, CDR1 DFQATT and CDR2 SNEGSKA (reference sequence).

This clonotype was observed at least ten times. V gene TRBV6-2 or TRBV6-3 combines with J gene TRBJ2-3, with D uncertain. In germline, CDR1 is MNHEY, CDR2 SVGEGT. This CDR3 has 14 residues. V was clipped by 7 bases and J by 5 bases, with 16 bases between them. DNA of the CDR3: TGTGCCAGCACCGGTCCGAGAAGTGAAGATACGCAGTATTTT. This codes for CASTGPRSEDTQYF.

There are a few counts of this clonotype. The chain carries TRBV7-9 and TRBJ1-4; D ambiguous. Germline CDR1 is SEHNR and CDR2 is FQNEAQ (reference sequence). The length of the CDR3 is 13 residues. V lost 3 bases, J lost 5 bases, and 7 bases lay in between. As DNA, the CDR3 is TGTGCCAGCAGCTTGGGGAAAAATGAAAAACTGTTTTTT. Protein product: CASSLGKNEKLFF.

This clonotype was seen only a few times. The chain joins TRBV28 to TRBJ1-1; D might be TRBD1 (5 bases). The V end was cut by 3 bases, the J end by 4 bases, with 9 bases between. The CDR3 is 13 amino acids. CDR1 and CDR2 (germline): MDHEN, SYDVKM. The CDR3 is CASSFSRVTEAFF. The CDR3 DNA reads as TGTGCCAGCAGTTTCTCCAGGGTCACTGAAGCTTTCTTT.

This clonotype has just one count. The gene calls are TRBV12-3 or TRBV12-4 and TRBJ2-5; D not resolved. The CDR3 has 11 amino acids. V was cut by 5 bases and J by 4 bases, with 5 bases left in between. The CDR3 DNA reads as TGTGCCAGCAGTCCTGGAGAGACCCAGTACTTC. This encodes CASSPGETQYF.

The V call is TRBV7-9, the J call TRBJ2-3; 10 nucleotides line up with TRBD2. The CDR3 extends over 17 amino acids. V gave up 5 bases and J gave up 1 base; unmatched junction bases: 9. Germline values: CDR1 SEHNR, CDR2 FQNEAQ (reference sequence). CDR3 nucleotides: TGTGCCAGCAGCCCGGCGTCTAGCGGGAGTGGCACAGATACGCAGTATTTT. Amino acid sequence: CASSPASSGSGTDTQYF.

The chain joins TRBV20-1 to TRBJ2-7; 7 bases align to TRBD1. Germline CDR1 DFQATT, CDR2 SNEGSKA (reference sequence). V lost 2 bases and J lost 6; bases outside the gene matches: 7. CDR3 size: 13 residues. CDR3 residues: CSARRDSNCEQYF. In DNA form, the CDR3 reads TGCAGTGCTAGACGGGACAGCAACTGCGAGCAGTACTTC.

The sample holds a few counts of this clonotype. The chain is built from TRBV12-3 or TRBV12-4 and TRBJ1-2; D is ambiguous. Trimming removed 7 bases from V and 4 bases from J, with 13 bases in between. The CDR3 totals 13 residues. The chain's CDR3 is CASTPGASYGYTF. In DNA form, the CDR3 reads TGTGCCAGCACCCCGGGAGCGTCCTATGGCTACACCTTC.

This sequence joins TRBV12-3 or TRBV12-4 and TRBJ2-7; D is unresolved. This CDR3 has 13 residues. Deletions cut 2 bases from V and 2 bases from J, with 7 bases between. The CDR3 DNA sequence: TGTGCCAGCAGTTTACAACAGACCTACGAGCAGTACTTC. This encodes CASSLQQTYEQYF.

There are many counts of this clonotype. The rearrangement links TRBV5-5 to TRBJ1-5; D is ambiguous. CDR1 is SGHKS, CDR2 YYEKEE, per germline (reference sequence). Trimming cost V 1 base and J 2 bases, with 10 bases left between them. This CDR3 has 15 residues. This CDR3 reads CASSLLAGGNQPQHF. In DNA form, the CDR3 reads TGTGCCAGCAGCTTGTTGGCAGGAGGCAATCAGCCCCAGCATTTT.

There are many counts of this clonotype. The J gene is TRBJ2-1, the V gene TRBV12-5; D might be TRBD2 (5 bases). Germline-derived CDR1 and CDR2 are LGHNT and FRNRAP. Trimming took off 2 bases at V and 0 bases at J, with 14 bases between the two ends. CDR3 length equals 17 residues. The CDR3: CASGLTASGFSYNEQFF. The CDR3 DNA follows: TGTGCTAGTGGTTTGACCGCCTCGGGGTTCTCCTACAATGAGCAGTTCTTC. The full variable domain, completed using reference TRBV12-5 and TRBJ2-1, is DARVTQTPRHKVTEMGQEVTMRCQPILGHNTVFWYRQTMMQGLELLAYFRNRAPLDDSGMPKDRFSAEMPDATLATLKIQPSEPRDSAVYFCASGLTASGFSYNEQFFGPGTRLTVL.

CDR3 loop: CASSLTAGYGYTF. The CDR3 nucleotides read TGTGCCAGCAGTTTAACAGCTGGCTATGGCTACACCTTC. This chain uses TRBV27 with TRBJ1-2; no reliable D call. Germline lookup yields CDR1 MNHEY and CDR2 SMNVEV (reference sequence). V lost 2 bases, J lost 4 bases, and 8 bases lay in between. The CDR3 has 13 residues.

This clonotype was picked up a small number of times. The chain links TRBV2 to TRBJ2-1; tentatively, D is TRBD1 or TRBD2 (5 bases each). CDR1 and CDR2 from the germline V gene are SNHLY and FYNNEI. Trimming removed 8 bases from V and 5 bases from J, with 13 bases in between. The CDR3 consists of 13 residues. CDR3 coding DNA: TGTGCCAGCCGTTACCGGGGACACAATGAGCAGTTCTTC. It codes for CASRYRGHNEQFF.

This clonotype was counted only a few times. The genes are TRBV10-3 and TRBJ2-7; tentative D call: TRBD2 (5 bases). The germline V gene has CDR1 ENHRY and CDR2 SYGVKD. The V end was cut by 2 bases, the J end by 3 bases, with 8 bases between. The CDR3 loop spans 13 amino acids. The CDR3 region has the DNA TGTGCCATCAGTGAGATTCGGGACTACGAGCAGTACTTC. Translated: CAISEIRDYEQYF.

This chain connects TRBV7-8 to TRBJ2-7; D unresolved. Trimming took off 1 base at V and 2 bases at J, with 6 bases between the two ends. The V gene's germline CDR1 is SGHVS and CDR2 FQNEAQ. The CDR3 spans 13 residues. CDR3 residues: CASSLGETYEQYF. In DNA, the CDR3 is TGTGCCAGCAGCTTAGGGGAAACCTACGAGCAGTACTTC.

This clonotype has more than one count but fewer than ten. The CDR3 here is CSVPQGQPPYEQYF. The CDR3, as DNA: TGCAGTGTGCCCCAGGGACAGCCGCCCTACGAGCAGTACTTC. The chain is built from TRBV20-1 and TRBJ2-7; 7 bases align to TRBD1. The CDR3 is 14 residues long. Trimming took 7 bases from V and 2 from J; bases not matched to a gene: 11. Looked up from germline, CDR1 is DFQATT and CDR2 is SNEGSKA (reference sequence).

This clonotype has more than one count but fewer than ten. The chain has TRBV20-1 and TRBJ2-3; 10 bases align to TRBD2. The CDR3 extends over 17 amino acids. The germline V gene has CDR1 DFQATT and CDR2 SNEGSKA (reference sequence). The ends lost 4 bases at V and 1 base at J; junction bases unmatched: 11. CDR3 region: CSATPASGSSGTDTQYF. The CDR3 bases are TGCAGTGCTACCCCGGCTAGCGGGAGTAGCGGCACAGATACGCAGTATTTT.

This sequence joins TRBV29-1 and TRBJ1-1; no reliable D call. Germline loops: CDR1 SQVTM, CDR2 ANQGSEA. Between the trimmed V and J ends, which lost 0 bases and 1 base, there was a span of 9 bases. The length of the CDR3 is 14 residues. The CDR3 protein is CSVEEHSGNTEAFF. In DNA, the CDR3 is TGCAGCGTTGAAGAACACAGTGGGAACACTGAAGCTTTCTTT.

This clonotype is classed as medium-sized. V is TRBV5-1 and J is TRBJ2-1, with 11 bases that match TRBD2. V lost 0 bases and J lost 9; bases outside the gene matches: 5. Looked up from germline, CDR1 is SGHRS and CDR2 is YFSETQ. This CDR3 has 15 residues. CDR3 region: CASSLGLAGGLEQFF. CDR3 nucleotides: TGCGCCAGCAGCTTGGGGCTAGCGGGAGGACTTGAGCAGTTCTTC.

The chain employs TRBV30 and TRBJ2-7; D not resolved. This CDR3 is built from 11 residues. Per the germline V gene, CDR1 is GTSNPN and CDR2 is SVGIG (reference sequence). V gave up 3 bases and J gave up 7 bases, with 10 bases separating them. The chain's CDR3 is CAWRTSREQYF. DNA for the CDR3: TGTGCCTGGAGGACTTCCCGGGAGCAGTACTTC.

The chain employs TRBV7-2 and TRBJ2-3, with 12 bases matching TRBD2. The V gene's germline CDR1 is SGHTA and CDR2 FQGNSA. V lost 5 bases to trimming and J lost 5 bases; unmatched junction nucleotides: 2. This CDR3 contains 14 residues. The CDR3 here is CASSPGLAGDTQYF. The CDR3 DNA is TGTGCCAGCAGCCCGGGACTAGCGGGAGATACGCAGTATTTT.

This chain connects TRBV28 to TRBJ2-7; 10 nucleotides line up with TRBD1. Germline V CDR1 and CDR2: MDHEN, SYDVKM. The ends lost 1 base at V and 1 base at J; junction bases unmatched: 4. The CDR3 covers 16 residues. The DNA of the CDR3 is TGTGCCAGCAGTTTATTACCGGGACAGGGGTCCTACGAGCAGTACTTC. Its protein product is CASSLLPGQGSYEQYF.

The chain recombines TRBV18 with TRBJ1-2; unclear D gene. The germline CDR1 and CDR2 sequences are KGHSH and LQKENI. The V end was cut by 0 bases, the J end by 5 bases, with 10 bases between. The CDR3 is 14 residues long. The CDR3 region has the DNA TGTGCCAGCTCACCACCGACGGATCCATATGGCTACACCTTC. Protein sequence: CASSPPTDPYGYTF.

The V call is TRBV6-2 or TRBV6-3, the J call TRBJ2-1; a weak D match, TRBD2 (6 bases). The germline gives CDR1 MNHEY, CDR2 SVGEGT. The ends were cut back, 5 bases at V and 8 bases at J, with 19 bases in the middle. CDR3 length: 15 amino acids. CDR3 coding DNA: TGTGCCAGCAGTCCTCGGACTGCGGGGCTGTATGAGCAGTTCTTC. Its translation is CASSPRTAGLYEQFF.